Listed below are T cell receptor beta chains from one sample, sequenced in a study of Ad26.COV2.S vaccination and SARS-CoV-2 variants. Profiled with immunoSEQ multiplex PCR; TCRdb holds only in-frame clones, not every one. In the table there are 300,000 to 500,000 clones, less than 90% of which are singletons. The sample here was peripheral blood, taken in a trial of Ad26.COV2.S vaccine versus placebo. These receptors originate from a person aged 18-60 years who received the Ad26.COV2.S COVID-19 vaccine or a placebo. CDR3s include the opening cysteine and the closing phenylalanine or tryptophan. A D gene is named only where the DNA matches it firmly. Only some rows state a clone size, as once, few, many or a class for expanded clones.

>TRBJ2-5|TRBD2|TRBV10-2|NA
TGCGCCAGCAGTGGACTAGCGGGGGGGACCCAGTACTTC
CASSGLAGGTQYF
>TRBJ1-2|TRBD1|TRBV7-9|NA
TGTGCCAGCAGCTTACAGGGGGACTATGGCTACACCTTC
CASSLQGDYGYTF
>TRBJ1-5|NA|TRBV27|few
TGTGCCAGCGGGGGTGGGAAACAGCCCCAGCATTTT
CASGGGKQPQHF
>TRBJ2-7|NA|TRBV7-9|NA
TGTGCCAGCAGCTTACGACCTAGCGTAAACGAGCAGTACTTC
CASSLRPSVNEQYF
>TRBJ1-4|NA|TRBV19|NA
TGTGCCAGTATGAAAGGGGCTGGGGAAAAACTGTTTTTT
CASMKGAGEKLFF
>TRBJ1-3|NA|TRBV6-2/TRBV6-3|NA
TGTGCCAGCAGTTGGGCAGCTGGAAACACCATATATTTT
CASSWAAGNTIYF
>TRBJ1-5|NA|TRBV2|NA
TGTGCCAGCACCCTACGTCAGGGTCGTCATCAGCCCCAGCATTTT
CASTLRQGRHQPQHF
>TRBJ1-2|NA|TRBV6-5|once
TGTGCCAGCAGGAACCCCTCCCGTGTTGGCTATGGCTACACCTTC
CASRNPSRVGYGYTF
>TRBJ1-5|NA|TRBV5-1|NA
TGCGCCAGCAGCTTGGACGTGGGCAATCAGCCCCAGCATTTT
CASSLDVGNQPQHF
>TRBJ1-5|NA|TRBV2|NA
TGTGCCAGCAGCACGGAGGCGGGAAATCAGCCCCAGCATTTT
CASSTEAGNQPQHF
>TRBJ1-1|NA|TRBV12-3/TRBV12-4|NA
TGTGCCAGCAGTTTCTTGGGGGAAGCTTTCTTT
CASSFLGEAFF
>TRBJ1-1|NA|TRBV19|NA
TGTGCCAGTAGTTTTACGAACACTGAAGCTTTCTTT
CASSFTNTEAFF
>TRBJ2-2|NA|TRBV4-1|few
TGCGCCACCCGATCAGTCCGGGGTCCGAACACCGGGGAGCTGTTTTTT
CATRSVRGPNTGELFF
>TRBJ2-1|TRBD2|TRBV9|NA
TGTGCCAGCAGCGTTCGACTAGCGGGGGGCCACAATGAGCAGTTCTTC
CASSVRLAGGHNEQFF
>TRBJ1-2|TRBD1|TRBV25-1|once
TGTGCCAGCAGTACCCCCGAGGGGGCCCTGTATGGCTACACCTTC
CASSTPEGALYGYTF
>TRBJ1-1|NA|TRBV5-4|once
TGTGCCAGCAGCCGTCAGAACACTGAAGCTTTCTTT
CASSRQNTEAFF
>TRBJ2-3|NA|TRBV4-3|NA
TGCGCCAGCAGCCAAGACTTCTACACCGCAGATACGCAGTATTTT
CASSQDFYTADTQYF
>TRBJ2-7|NA|TRBV7-8|NA
TGTGCCAGCGGTCGCCGGCTTGCCTACGAGCAGTACTTC
CASGRRLAYEQYF
>TRBJ2-1|TRBD2|TRBV6-2/TRBV6-3|NA
TGTGCCAGCAGTTTTCAGGGACTAGCCCCCCTCTTC
CASSFQGLAPLF
>TRBJ2-7|NA|TRBV2|NA
TGTGCCAGCAGCCTAGCCGGCTACGAGCAGTACTTC
CASSLAGYEQYF
>TRBJ2-1|NA|TRBV9|NA
TGTGCCAGCAGCACCCGATCGGGGGCGCGCGCCTACAATGAGCAGTTCTTC
CASSTRSGARAYNEQFF
>TRBJ1-3|NA|TRBV4-1|NA
TGCGCCAGCAGCCAAGTCCCTGGAAACACCATATATTTT
CASSQVPGNTIYF
>TRBJ2-1|NA|TRBV10-1|NA
TGCGCCAGCAGTGATCCCCCTGAAGAGGGGAGCTCCTACAATGAGCAGTTCTTC
CASSDPPEEGSSYNEQFF
>TRBJ1-3|NA|TRBV5-4|NA
TGTGCCAGCAGCTTGACAGGGCTTATCTCTGGAAACACCATATATTTT
CASSLTGLISGNTIYF
>TRBJ2-1|NA|TRBV2|NA
TGTGCCAGCACCGGGACTGACACTTACAATGAGCAGTTCTTC
CASTGTDTYNEQFF
>TRBJ1-5|NA|TRBV6-5|NA
TGTGCCAGCAGTTACATTACCCCCAATCAGCCCCAGCATTTT
CASSYITPNQPQHF
>TRBJ1-6|NA|TRBV21-1|NA
TGTGCCAGCAGCAATCGGGAGACTAATTCACCCCTCCACTTT
CASSNRETNSPLHF
>TRBJ1-3|NA|TRBV5-4|NA
TGTGCCAGCAGCATTACCACGGACATCACTGGAAACACCATATATTTT
CASSITTDITGNTIYF
>TRBJ1-6|TRBD1|TRBV2|few
TGTGCCAGCATCGCTGGACAGGGCATGGTCCACTTT
CASIAGQGMVHF
>TRBJ2-7|TRBD2|TRBV20-1|NA
TGCAGTGCTAGTACGGGGGGAGTCCGCGAGCAGTACTTC
CSASTGGVREQYF
>TRBJ2-3|NA|TRBV7-2|NA
TGTGCCAGCAGCTTAGCAGGACAAGATACGCAGTATTTT
CASSLAGQDTQYF
>TRBJ2-5|TRBD2|TRBV4-1|NA
TGCGCCAGCAGCCAAGTTCCTAGCGGGGGTTTTGAGACCCAGTACTTC
CASSQVPSGGFETQYF